This T cell receptor beta chain was observed in a study of cytomegalovirus exposure and HLA in healthy donors. Study outcomes and limitations: It was likely that a cluster of highly shared sequence variants was a sequencing artifact. The listing of about 150 TCR beta chains classed them as cytomegalovirus-associated.

The study ran its PCR with 60 Vbeta and 13 Jbeta primers. Per the study methods: It was a later analysis that counted around 85 million unique TCR beta chains, of which around 11 million were shared. Method: immunoSEQ multiplex PCR; TCRdb's copy keeps in-frame clones and lacks some. V and J calls and clone size are as listed in that table; D and trimming were resolved from the DNA. The sample lists 150,000 to 200,000 clones, under 70% occurring once. Points on this clone: The antigen is unknown.

This CDR3 contains 13 residues. Germline V gene sequence: CDR1 GTSNPN, CDR2 SVGIG (reference sequence). V gave up 3 bases and J gave up 4 bases, with 12 bases separating them. This receptor was taken from a young man in good health and CMV-seropositive. V is TRBV30 and J is TRBJ2-5; D may be TRBD2 (6 bases). The sequencing input was PBMCs. CDR3 sequence reads: CAWSPLGGETQYF. The CDR3 nucleotides read TGTGCCTGGAGCCCCTTGGGAGGAGAGACCCAGTACTTC.